This T cell receptor (beta chain) derives from a study of OX40 agonist ivuxolimab in advanced cancers. The V gene lost 0 bases and the J gene lost 3 bases, with 11 bases spanning the gap. This CDR3 region has 15 residues. The V gene's germline CDR1 is LGHNA and CDR2 YSLEER. Clones were read by immunoSEQ multiplex PCR, and TCRdb kept only the in-frame ones, dropping some. The sample lists over 95,000 clones, around 85% occurring once. The rearrangement uses TRBV4-3 and TRBJ1-1; D not resolved. Sequencing was performed on CD4+ or CD8+ T cells sorted from blood, taken in a trial of the OX40 agonist ivuxolimab. The source is an adult with an advanced solid tumor such as melanoma, head and neck, liver or kidney cancer. The chain's CDR3 is CASSQDLEGYTEAFF. The CDR3 DNA is TGCGCCAGCAGCCAAGATCTGGAGGGATACACTGAAGCTTTCTTT.